This T cell receptor beta chain was recorded in a study of T cells after yellow fever vaccination. UMIs were added to TCR cDNA along with a universal primer site when it was made by 5'RACE template switching. TCRdb processed the 5' RACE reads anew with MiXCR; each CDR3 protein has one entry. The sample has fewer than 450,000 distinct CDR3 sequences, 8.1% seen once; the top ten hold 17%. Germline CDR1 and CDR2: MNHEY and SVGAGI. The CDR3 is made up of 12 amino acids. Broader study findings: The booster response re-showed most primary clones: over 95% CD4, approximately 85% CD8.

Comments on this clonotype: Its target is not known.

The specimen comprised PBMCs, sampled roughly 45 days after the first yellow fever vaccination. The TCR comes from a man between 18 and 29 years old who received the YFV17D yellow fever vaccine. The V gene is TRBV6-5, the J gene TRBJ1-1; perhaps TRBD1 as D (5 bases). In nucleotides, the CDR3 is TGTTTCTCTGGACACGTGAACACTGAAGCTTTCTTT. Protein sequence: CFSGHVNTEAFF.